This T cell receptor beta chain emerged from a study of blood T cells in healthy people across ages. Primers used in a second PCR of about 7 to 11 cycles were a sample-barcoded 5' primer and a J-beta primer mix. Every cDNA molecule carried a tag from a template-switch adaptor bearing 12 random nucleotides. Using its own MiXCR run on the 5' RACE reads, TCRdb lists one record per CDR3 protein. The sample has over 1,500,000 distinct CDR3 sequences; more than 35% are singletons. Study-wide points: Roughly linearly, TCR beta diversity per million T cells fell as age increased.

Germline-derived CDR1 and CDR2 are SEHNR and FQNEAQ (reference sequence). V lost 5 bases and J 6 bases, leaving 22 bases between the germline ends. The CDR3 extends over 16 amino acids. Comments on this clonotype: Its antigen is unknown.

The sequenced sample was blood. This receptor was obtained from a human donor in good health. This chain links TRBV7-9 with TRBJ1-1; weak D call: TRBD1 (6 bases). CDR3 region: CASSPSGTGRWAEAFF. The DNA for the CDR3 is TGTGCCAGCAGCCCCAGCGGTACAGGGAGGTGGGCTGAAGCTTTCTTT.